These 15 T cell receptor beta chains were sequenced from one sample in a study of blood T cell repertoires in COVID-19 (TCRdb year 2020). Libraries were made using the immunoSEQ multiplex PCR assay. TCRdb mirrors the immuneACCESS table, restricted to in-frame sequences. Some clones are absent from its copies; in checked studies, under half trace to an unresolved V gene, and the reason for the others is unknown. This sample comprises about 230,000 clones, roughly 83% of them detected only once. The ten largest account for approximately 2.6% of the sample. The specimen was peripheral blood. All receptors come from a woman in her sixties or seventies with active or convalescent COVID-19.

J is TRBJ1-3 and V is TRBV19; D gene ambiguous. V lost 4 bases and J lost 0, with 16 bases in between. Germline-derived CDR1 and CDR2 are LNHDA and SQIVND (reference sequence). CDR3 size: 17 residues. In nucleotides, the CDR3 is TGTGCCAGTAGTAGCCTCGGCGGACTGGGCTCTGGAAACACCATATATTTT. It codes for CASSSLGGLGSGNTIYF.

V gene TRBV18 combines with J gene TRBJ1-5; TRBD1 is a possible D gene (6 bases). Trimming stripped 4 bases from V and 0 bases from J, with 13 bases between. Germline V gene data show CDR1 as KGHSH and CDR2 as LQKENI. The CDR3 is 16 residues long. The CDR3 reads CASSLNRAPSNQPQHF. The CDR3, as DNA: TGTGCCAGCTCACTAAACAGGGCGCCTAGCAATCAGCCCCAGCATTTT.

J is TRBJ1-5 and V is TRBV7-2, with D unresolved. Germline CDR1 is SGHTA and CDR2 is FQGNSA. V was clipped by 5 bases and J by 5 bases, with 10 bases between them. The CDR3 consists of 13 residues. The CDR3 region is CASSPGSYQPQHF. CDR3 in DNA: TGTGCCAGCAGCCCGGGGTCTTATCAGCCCCAGCATTTT.

This clone showed up just once. V is TRBV27 and J is TRBJ2-1; 9 bases agree with TRBD2. CDR3 length: 17 amino acids. V was pared by 6 bases and J by 1 base, with 10 bases of the junction left unmatched. Germline CDR1 MNHEY, CDR2 SMNVEV (reference sequence). DNA of the CDR3: TGTGCCAGCAGGCACCTCCGCGGGGGGGGTTCCTACAATGAGCAGTTCTTC. The encoded protein is CASRHLRGGGSYNEQFF.

The chain is built from TRBV6-1 and TRBJ2-7; TRBD1 agrees at 9 bases. Germline V gives CDR1 MNHNS, CDR2 SASEGT. V dropped 3 bases and J dropped 6; count of bases not matched to a gene: 9. The CDR3 contains 15 residues. CDR3 nucleotides: TGTGCCAGCAGTGAGCCCGGGACAGGGAAGTCCGAGCAGTACTTC. Amino acids: CASSEPGTGKSEQYF.

This chain connects TRBV14 to TRBJ2-3; D is uncertain. This CDR3 has 12 residues. The ends were cut back, 4 bases at V and 3 bases at J, with 5 bases in the middle. CDR1 is SGHDN and CDR2 is FVKESK in the germline V gene. CDR3 bases: TGTGCCAGCAGCCTCTCTACAGATACGCAGTATTTT. Amino acids: CASSLSTDTQYF.

The chain couples TRBV5-1 to TRBJ2-1; 14 nucleotides line up with TRBD2. The V segment lost 4 bases and the J segment 8 bases; nucleotides outside the gene matches: 8. Germline values: CDR1 SGHRS, CDR2 YFSETQ. The CDR3 covers 16 residues. CDR3 residues: CASSGGLAGAGDEQFF. For the CDR3, the DNA is TGCGCCAGCAGCGGGGGACTAGCGGGGGCCGGGGATGAGCAGTTCTTC.

This clone occurred a few times. The rearrangement joins TRBV5-1 to TRBJ2-2; the match to TRBD1 covers 8 bases. The CDR3 spans 17 residues. V trimming: 4 bases; J trimming: 5 bases; junction bases outside the gene matches: 13. The V gene's germline CDR1 is SGHRS and CDR2 YFSETQ. The CDR3 coding sequence is TGCGCCAGCAGCCTGGATCGGCAGGGGGCACGGACCGGGGAGCTGTTTTTT. It codes for CASSLDRQGARTGELFF.

J is TRBJ2-4 and V is TRBV27; the match to TRBD1 covers 8 bases. Germline V gene data show CDR1 as MNHEY and CDR2 as SMNVEV (reference sequence). The CDR3 is 14 residues long. V trimming: 5 bases; J trimming: 6 bases; junction bases outside the gene matches: 6. CDR3 bases: TGTGCCAGCAGTCCCCAGGGGGCGGGAAACATTCAGTACTTC. Protein sequence: CASSPQGAGNIQYF.

The CDR3 loop reads CASRREGQDISYTF. The CDR3 DNA is TGTGCCAGCCGGAGGGAGGGACAGGATATTAGCTACACCTTC. J is TRBJ1-2 and V is TRBV2, with 8 bases that match TRBD1. CDR1 and CDR2 from the germline V gene are SNHLY and FYNNEI. CDR3 size: 14 residues. V shed 8 bases and J 9 bases; nucleotides not matched to a gene: 14.

The chain couples TRBV10-3 to TRBJ2-7; the match to TRBD2 covers 8 bases. Germline CDR1 is ENHRY and CDR2 is SYGVKD. The CDR3 is 18 amino acids. Germline trimming cut 0 bases from V and 0 bases from J; bases unmatched to any gene: 10. The CDR3: CAISESIFSGTRSYEQYF. The CDR3 DNA follows: TGTGCCATCAGTGAGTCGATTTTTAGCGGGACCCGCTCCTACGAGCAGTACTTC.

V and J are TRBV4-2 and TRBJ2-6, with 11 bases lining up with TRBD2. This CDR3 is 17 amino acids long. Germline trimming cut 0 bases from V and 2 bases from J; bases unmatched to any gene: 0. CDR1 is LGHNA, CDR2 YNFKEQ, per germline. The CDR3 DNA follows: TGTGCCAGCAGCCAAGAACTAGCGGGAGCTGGGGCCAACGTCCTGACTTTC. This encodes CASSQELAGAGANVLTF.

The genes are TRBV5-1 and TRBJ1-6; D unclear. CDR1 and CDR2 from the germline V gene are SGHRS and YFSETQ. The CDR3 consists of 16 residues. The V gene lost 1 base and the J gene lost 0 bases, with 8 bases spanning the gap. The CDR3 DNA follows: TGCGCCAGCAGCTTGAGAGAAATCTCCTATAATTCACCCCTCCACTTT. It translates to CASSLREISYNSPLHF.

This sequence joins TRBV5-1 and TRBJ2-7; 14 bases match TRBD2. Germline V gene data show CDR1 as SGHRS and CDR2 as YFSETQ. V lost 3 bases, J lost 8 bases, and 7 bases stayed unmatched. This CDR3 comprises 15 residues. CDR3 DNA: TGCGCCAGCAGCTGGGGGACTAGCGGGAGCTTTCAGCAGTACTTC. The encoded protein is CASSWGTSGSFQQYF.

This chain links TRBV6-5 with TRBJ1-5, with TRBD1 identical over 9 bases. The CDR3 is 14 residues long. J lost 8 bases, V lost 1 base, and 3 bases had no gene match. Germline CDR1 and CDR2: MNHEY and SVGAGI. DNA for the CDR3: TGTGCCAGCAGTTACTGGACAGGGGATGAGCCCCAGCATTTT. Its protein product is CASSYWTGDEPQHF.